This TCR beta chain is drawn from a study of T cell responses to AZD1222 COVID-19 vaccine. The assay was immunoSEQ multiplex PCR, and TCRdb's table has in-frame clones only and misses some. The table has 100,000 to 150,000 clones, more than 75% seen once. Germline CDR1 and CDR2: MGHRA and YSYEKL. Trimming stripped 0 bases from V and 0 bases from J, with 9 bases between. CDR3 length: 17 residues. The receptor's source is an adult in good health. The sequencing used peripheral blood, collected on day 0 of AZD1222 vaccination. The chain has TRBV4-1 and TRBJ1-6; TRBD1 might be the D (6 bases). The DNA of the CDR3 is TGCGCCAGCAGCCAAGAGGGCAGGGGCTCCTATAATTCACCCCTCCACTTT. This codes for CASSQEGRGSYNSPLHF.